Below are 11 T cell receptor beta chains sequenced from a single sample in a study of cytomegalovirus exposure and HLA in healthy donors. Vbeta (60) and Jbeta (13) primers were used in the PCR. Repertoires were generated with immunoSEQ multiplex PCR, while TCRdb's copy carries only in-frame clones and drops some. The table lists under 250,000 clones, about 85% of them singletons. Sequenced: PBMCs. Receptors were obtained from a girl aged 2-10 years in good health and CMV-seronegative.

CDR3 loop: CASSFVLGGGPASTDTQYF. The CDR3 nucleotides read TGTGCCAGCAGCTTCGTCCTTGGGGGAGGGCCGGCTAGCACAGATACGCAGTATTTT. V usage is TRBV11-2 and J usage is TRBJ2-3; 7 bases are a match to TRBD2. Germline CDR1 and CDR2: SGHAT and FQNNGV. Germline trimming cut 3 bases from V and 0 bases from J; bases unmatched to any gene: 15. CDR3 size: 19 residues.

J is TRBJ1-3 and V is TRBV6-1; 7 nucleotides line up with TRBD1. In germline, CDR1 is MNHNS, CDR2 SASEGT. With 7 bases clipped from V and 1 base from J, the junction kept 4 bases outside the gene matches. The CDR3 runs to 14 residues. CDR3 sequence: CASTSGQSGNTIYF. DNA of the CDR3: TGTGCCAGCACTTCGGGACAGTCTGGAAACACCATATATTTT.

The J gene is TRBJ2-6, the V gene TRBV7-2; 14 bases map to TRBD2. There are 16 residues in the CDR3. J lost 0 bases, V lost 9 bases, and 1 base had no gene match. Germline V gene data show CDR1 as SGHTA and CDR2 as FQGNSA. In DNA, the CDR3 is TGTGCCAGGGGACTAGCGGGAGTCTCTGGGGCCAACGTCCTGACTTTC. This translates into CARGLAGVSGANVLTF.

V and J are TRBV6-6 and TRBJ1-2; D is uncertain. The length of the CDR3 is 11 residues. Trimming pared 7 bases from V and 8 bases from J, leaving 11 bases between. CDR1 is MNHNY and CDR2 is SVGAGI in the germline V gene (reference sequence). The CDR3 sequence is CASTSYRGYTF. CDR3 in DNA: TGTGCCAGCACTTCGTATCGGGGCTACACCTTC.

The genes are TRBV6-5 and TRBJ2-1; 10 nucleotides line up with TRBD2. CDR1 MNHEY and CDR2 SVGAGI come from the germline V gene. CDR3 length: 16 amino acids. J lost 12 bases, V lost 0 bases, and 11 bases had no gene match. DNA for the CDR3: TGTGCCAGCAGTTACTCGTCTAGCGGGGGCCGCAAAGGGCAGTTCTTC. This encodes CASSYSSSGGRKGQFF.

The chain combines TRBV29-1 with TRBJ2-1; 9 bases map to TRBD2. This CDR3 comprises 15 residues. CDR1 and CDR2 (germline): SQVTM, ANQGSEA. V was clipped by 4 bases and J by 5 bases; unmatched bases: 9. The chain's CDR3 is CSVGPSSGRNNEQFF. CDR3 sequence (DNA): TGCAGCGTTGGGCCGAGTAGCGGGAGAAACAATGAGCAGTTCTTC.

This chain joins TRBV18 and TRBJ1-3; D uncertain. CDR3 length: 16 residues. Germline loops: CDR1 KGHSH, CDR2 LQKENI. Trimming removed 4 bases from V and 0 bases from J, with 13 bases in between. CDR3 loop: CASSQVATDSGNTIYF. Written as DNA, the CDR3 is TGTGCCAGCTCACAAGTAGCGACGGACTCTGGAAACACCATATATTTT.

The chain employs TRBV7-6 and TRBJ2-5; D is ambiguous. Trimming pared 5 bases from V and 3 bases from J, leaving 4 bases between. Germline V lookup: CDR1 SGHVS, CDR2 FNYEAQ. The CDR3 extends over 11 amino acids. The CDR3: CASSHEETQYF. The CDR3 coding sequence is TGTGCCAGCAGCCATGAAGAGACCCAGTACTTC.

As for this clone: Other nucleotide sequences in the sample specify the same CDR3. This chain links TRBV19 with TRBJ2-5; 10 nucleotides match TRBD2. The CDR3 is 15 residues long. Trimming at V came to 4 bases and at J to 3 bases, leaving 5 bases not matched to a gene. In germline, CDR1 is LNHDA, CDR2 SQIVND (reference sequence). CDR3 coding DNA: TGTGCCAGTAGTAATAGCGGGGGGCGGAAAGAGACCCAGTACTTC. Residues: CASSNSGGRKETQYF.

The rearrangement uses TRBV27 and TRBJ1-5, with 7 bases lining up with TRBD1. After removal of 9 bases from V and 7 bases from J, the junction contained 12 bases not matched to a gene. CDR1 MNHEY and CDR2 SMNVEV come from the germline V gene (reference sequence). CDR3 length: 14 amino acids. The CDR3 protein is CASYKGTVKQPQHF. The CDR3 region has the DNA TGTGCCAGTTATAAAGGGACAGTGAAGCAGCCCCAGCATTTT.

This chain links TRBV2 with TRBJ1-6; D might be TRBD1 (5 bases). Germline CDR1 is SNHLY and CDR2 is FYNNEI. Trimming took off 6 bases at V and 13 bases at J, with 22 bases between the two ends. This CDR3 contains 15 residues. CDR3 DNA sequence: TGTGCCAGCAGCGGATTGACAGTGAGCTCAGAGCCCCTCCACTTT. Translated: CASSGLTVSSEPLHF.